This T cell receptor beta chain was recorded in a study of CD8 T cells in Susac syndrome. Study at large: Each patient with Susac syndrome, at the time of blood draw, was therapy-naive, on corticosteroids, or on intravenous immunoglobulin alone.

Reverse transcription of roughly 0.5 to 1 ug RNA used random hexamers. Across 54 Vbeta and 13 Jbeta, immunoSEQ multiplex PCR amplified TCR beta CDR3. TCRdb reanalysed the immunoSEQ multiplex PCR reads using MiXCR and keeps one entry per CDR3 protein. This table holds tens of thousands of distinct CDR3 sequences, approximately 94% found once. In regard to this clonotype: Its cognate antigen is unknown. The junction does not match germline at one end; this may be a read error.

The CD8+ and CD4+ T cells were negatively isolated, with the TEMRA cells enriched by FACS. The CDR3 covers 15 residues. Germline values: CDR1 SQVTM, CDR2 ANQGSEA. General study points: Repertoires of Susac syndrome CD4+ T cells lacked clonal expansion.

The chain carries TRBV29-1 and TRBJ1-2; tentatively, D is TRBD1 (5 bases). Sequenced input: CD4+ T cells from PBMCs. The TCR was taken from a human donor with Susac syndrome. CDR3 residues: CSVEAGGRTNFGYTF. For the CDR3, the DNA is TGCAGCGTTGAGGCTGGCGGCCGGACAAACTTTGGCTACACCTTC.